The clone carrying this TCR beta chain turned up a few times. The antigen remains unidentified. The V end was cut by 4 bases, the J end by 0 bases, with 15 bases between. The CDR3 extends over 17 amino acids. Germline V gives CDR1 MNHEY, CDR2 SMNVEV (reference sequence). From the reads, TCRdb called clonotypes with MiXCR, one entry per CDR3 protein. The data contain 680,000 or so distinct CDR3 sequences, under 40% of them seen just once; the ten biggest clones take up around 2.6%. This sample stems from a study of T cell repertoires in cytomegalovirus infection. Broader study findings: The ex vivo response showed dominance by HLA-C-restricted CMV-specific TCR beta clonotypes.

The chain combines TRBV27 with TRBJ1-4; D call uncertain. The sample consisted of PBMCs. The receptor was isolated from a human donor in good health (CMV status not recorded). Some clones in this sample may be carry-over from other donors' samples. CDR3 residues: CASSWSSYRATNEKLFF. CDR3 in DNA: TGTGCCAGCAGTTGGAGCTCCTACCGTGCAACTAATGAAAAACTGTTTTTT.